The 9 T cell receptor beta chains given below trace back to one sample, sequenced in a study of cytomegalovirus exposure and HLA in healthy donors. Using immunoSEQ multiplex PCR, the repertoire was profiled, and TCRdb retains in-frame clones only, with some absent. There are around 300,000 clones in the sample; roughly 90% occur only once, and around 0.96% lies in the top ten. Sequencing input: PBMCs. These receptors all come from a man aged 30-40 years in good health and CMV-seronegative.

CDR3 protein: CASSNREGNSPLHF. The DNA of the CDR3 is TGTGCCAGCTCAAACAGGGAAGGGAATTCACCCCTCCACTTT. The chain carries TRBV18 and TRBJ1-6, with D tentatively TRBD1 (6 bases). CDR3 size: 14 residues. Per the germline V gene, CDR1 is KGHSH and CDR2 is LQKENI. Trimming removed 5 bases from V and 7 bases from J, with 12 bases in between.

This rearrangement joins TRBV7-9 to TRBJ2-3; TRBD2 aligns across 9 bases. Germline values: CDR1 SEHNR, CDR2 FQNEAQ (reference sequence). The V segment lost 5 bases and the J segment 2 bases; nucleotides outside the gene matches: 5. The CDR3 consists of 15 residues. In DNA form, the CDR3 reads TGTGCCAGCAGCCCAGCGGGGGGTAACACAGATACGCAGTATTTT. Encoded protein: CASSPAGGNTDTQYF. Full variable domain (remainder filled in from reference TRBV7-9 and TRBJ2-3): DTGVSQNPRHKITKRGQNVTFRCDPISEHNRLYWYRQTLGQGPEFLTYFQNEAQLEKSRLLSDRFSAERPKGSFSTLEIQRTEQGDSAMYLCASSPAGGNTDTQYFGPGTRLTVL.

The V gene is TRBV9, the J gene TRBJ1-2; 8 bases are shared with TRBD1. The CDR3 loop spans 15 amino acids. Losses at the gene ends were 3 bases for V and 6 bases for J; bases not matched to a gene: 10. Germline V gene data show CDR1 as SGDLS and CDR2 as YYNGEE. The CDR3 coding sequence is TGTGCCAGCAGCGGAACAGGGGGAGAGGGGGATGGCTACACCTTC. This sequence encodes CASSGTGGEGDGYTF. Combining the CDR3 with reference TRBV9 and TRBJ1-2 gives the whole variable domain DSGVTQTPKHLITATGQRVTLRCSPRSGDLSVYWYQQSLDQGLQFLIQYYNGEERAKGNILERFSAQQFPDLHSELNLSSLELGDSALYFCASSGTGGEGDGYTFGSGTRLTVV.

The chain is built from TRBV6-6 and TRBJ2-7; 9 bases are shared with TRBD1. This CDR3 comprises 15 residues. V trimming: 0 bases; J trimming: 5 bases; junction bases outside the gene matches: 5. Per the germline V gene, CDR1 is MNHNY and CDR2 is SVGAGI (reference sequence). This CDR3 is CASSYSGQGFDEQYF. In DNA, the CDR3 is TGTGCCAGCAGTTACTCGGGACAGGGATTCGACGAGCAGTACTTC.

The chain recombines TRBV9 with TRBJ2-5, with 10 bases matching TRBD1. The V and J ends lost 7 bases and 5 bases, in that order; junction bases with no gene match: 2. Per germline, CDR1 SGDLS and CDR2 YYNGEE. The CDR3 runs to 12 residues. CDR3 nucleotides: TGTGCCAGCGGACAGGGGGGCGAGACCCAGTACTTC. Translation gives CASGQGGETQYF.

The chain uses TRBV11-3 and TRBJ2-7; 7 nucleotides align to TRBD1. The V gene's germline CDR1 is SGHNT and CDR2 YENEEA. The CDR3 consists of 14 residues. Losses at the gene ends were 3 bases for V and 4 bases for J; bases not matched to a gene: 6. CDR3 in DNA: TGTGCCAGCAGCTTCGGGACAGAACCTTACGAGCAGTACTTC. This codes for CASSFGTEPYEQYF.

CDR3 in DNA: TGTGCCAGTAGTACCGGGGGAAGTCGGAACTATGGCTACACCTTC. Encoded protein: CASSTGGSRNYGYTF. The chain is built from TRBV19 and TRBJ1-2; possibly TRBD1 for D (5 bases). The ends were cut back, 4 bases at V and 2 bases at J, with 14 bases in the middle. CDR1 is LNHDA, CDR2 SQIVND, per germline (reference sequence). The CDR3 is 15 amino acids.

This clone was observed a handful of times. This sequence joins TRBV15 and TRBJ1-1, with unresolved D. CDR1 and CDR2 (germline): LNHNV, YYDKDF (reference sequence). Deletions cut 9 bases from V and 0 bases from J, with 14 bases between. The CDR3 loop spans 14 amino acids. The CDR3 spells CATAAVPLNTEAFF. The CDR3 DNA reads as TGTGCCACGGCGGCAGTCCCTCTGAACACTGAAGCTTTCTTT.

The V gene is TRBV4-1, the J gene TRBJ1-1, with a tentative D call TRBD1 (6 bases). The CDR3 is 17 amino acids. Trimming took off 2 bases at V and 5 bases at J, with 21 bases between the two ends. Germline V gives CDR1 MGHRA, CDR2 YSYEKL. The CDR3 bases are TGCGCCAGCAGCCAAAGCCCGGGGGCGGGGAGGGGGACTGAAGCTTTCTTT. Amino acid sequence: CASSQSPGAGRGTEAFF.